This TCR beta chain was captured in a study of T cells in Graves' hyperthyroidism and ophthalmopathy. This clonotype was observed many times. TCR beta CDR3 regions were amplified from RNA. The HTBI set primed first-round TCR CDR3 RT-PCR. TCRdb redid the calling of the multiplex PCR reads with MiXCR, one entry per CDR3 protein. The sample has fewer than 750,000 distinct CDR3 sequences, around 15% seen once. The CDR3 contains 14 residues. V lost 11 bases and J lost 2, with 18 bases in between. Per germline, CDR1 MNHEY and CDR2 SMNVEV (reference sequence). Sequenced sample: blood. This chain joins TRBV27 and TRBJ1-2; no definite D call. The clonotype comes from a woman aged 40 to 50 with Graves' ophthalmopathy. This chain's CDR3 is CAVKKDPPNYGYTF. The CDR3 nucleotides are TGTGCCGTCAAAAAGGATCCACCAAACTATGGCTACACCTTC.